The next 10 T cell receptor beta chains were all read from a single sample in a study of cytomegalovirus exposure and HLA in healthy donors. Researchers ran the PCR with 60 Vbeta and 13 Jbeta primers. TCRdb's table, derived via immunoSEQ multiplex PCR, lists solely in-frame clones and lacks some. The sample includes roughly 180,000 clones, about 80% seen only once; the top ten take over 13%. The sequenced sample consisted of PBMCs. The receptors derive from a man in his fifties or sixties in good health and CMV-seropositive.

The rearrangement joins TRBV6-5 to TRBJ1-1; D unresolved. Germline-derived CDR1 and CDR2 are MNHEY and SVGAGI. This CDR3 region has 15 residues. The V gene lost 4 bases and the J gene lost 4 bases, with 16 bases spanning the gap. CDR3 region: CASSSGWREGTEAFF. In nucleotides, the CDR3 is TGTGCCAGCAGTTCCGGATGGAGGGAGGGCACTGAAGCTTTCTTT.

In nucleotides, the CDR3 is TGTGCCAGCAGTCCGAGCGGGGGATTCGCCTACGAGCAGTACTTC. It specifies CASSPSGGFAYEQYF. V usage is TRBV6-5 and J usage is TRBJ2-7; 8 bases are a match to TRBD2. The CDR3 covers 15 residues. V trimming: 5 bases; J trimming: 2 bases; junction bases outside the gene matches: 8. From germline, CDR1 is MNHEY and CDR2 SVGAGI.

The gene calls are TRBV5-1 and TRBJ1-2; weak D call: TRBD1 (5 bases). V was cut by 0 bases and J by 5 bases, with 11 bases left in between. CDR1 and CDR2 from the germline V gene are SGHRS and YFSETQ. The CDR3 has 14 amino acids. The CDR3 nucleotides read TGCGCCAGCAGCTTGGACGGGGGAGAGTATGGCTACACCTTC. Its protein product is CASSLDGGEYGYTF.

The chain links TRBV6-1 to TRBJ1-5; 8 bases line up with TRBD1. The ends lost 6 bases at V and 2 bases at J; junction bases unmatched: 3. The CDR3 loop spans 14 amino acids. CDR1 is MNHNS and CDR2 is SASEGT in the germline V gene. The chain's CDR3 is CASRTTGGNQPQHF. The CDR3 DNA follows: TGTGCCAGCAGGACGACAGGGGGCAATCAGCCCCAGCATTTT.

This clone appeared once. This chain links TRBV5-1 with TRBJ2-5, with D tentatively TRBD1 (6 bases). V lost 4 bases, J lost 5 bases, and 12 bases lay in between. Germline V CDR1 and CDR2: SGHRS, YFSETQ. The CDR3 is made up of 13 amino acids. CDR3 sequence reads: CASSTTGLETQYF. As DNA, the CDR3 is TGCGCCAGCAGCACCACAGGGTTGGAGACCCAGTACTTC.

The table lists this clone with a count of one. CDR3 sequence reads: CASSLGAEQYF. The CDR3 nucleotides read TGTGCCAGCAGCTTAGGGGCCGAGCAGTACTTC. The gene calls are TRBV7-9 and TRBJ2-7; D is undetermined. Trimming removed 1 base at V and 6 bases at J, with 4 bases between. The CDR3 has 11 amino acids. Germline values: CDR1 SEHNR, CDR2 FQNEAQ (reference sequence).

This chain links TRBV5-6 with TRBJ1-3; D perhaps matches TRBD1 (5 bases). Trimming removed 4 bases from V and 0 bases from J, with 11 bases in between. The CDR3 is 15 residues long. Germline loops: CDR1 SGHDT, CDR2 YYEEEE. CDR3 sequence: CASSIPGISGNTIYF. The DNA for the CDR3 is TGTGCCAGCAGCATCCCAGGGATCTCTGGAAACACCATATATTTT.

This chain joins TRBV7-9 and TRBJ1-2; D not resolved. Between the trimmed V and J ends, which lost 3 bases and 8 bases, there was a span of 10 bases. The CDR3 contains 12 residues. Germline V gene data show CDR1 as SEHNR and CDR2 as FQNEAQ (reference sequence). CDR3 nucleotide sequence: TGTGCCAGCAGCTTCAGAGGTCTCGGCTACACCTTC. It codes for CASSFRGLGYTF.

V is TRBV4-3 and J is TRBJ1-3; D is possibly TRBD1 (6 bases). Trimming shortened V by 0 bases and J by 7 bases, and 13 bases separated the two germline ends. Germline assignment: CDR1 LGHNA and CDR2 YSLEER. This CDR3 has 15 amino acids. The CDR3 spells CASSQDTGMSNTIYF. CDR3 nucleotides: TGCGCCAGCAGCCAAGATACAGGGATGAGCAACACCATATATTTT.

V and J are TRBV29-1 and TRBJ2-7, with 7 bases lining up with TRBD2. The CDR3 length is 11 residues. After removal of 4 bases from V and 6 bases from J, the junction contained 3 bases not matched to a gene. Looked up from germline, CDR1 is SQVTM and CDR2 is ANQGSEA. The CDR3 bases are TGCAGCGTTGGAGGGGAGGGCGAGCAGTACTTC. Translated, it gives CSVGGEGEQYF.